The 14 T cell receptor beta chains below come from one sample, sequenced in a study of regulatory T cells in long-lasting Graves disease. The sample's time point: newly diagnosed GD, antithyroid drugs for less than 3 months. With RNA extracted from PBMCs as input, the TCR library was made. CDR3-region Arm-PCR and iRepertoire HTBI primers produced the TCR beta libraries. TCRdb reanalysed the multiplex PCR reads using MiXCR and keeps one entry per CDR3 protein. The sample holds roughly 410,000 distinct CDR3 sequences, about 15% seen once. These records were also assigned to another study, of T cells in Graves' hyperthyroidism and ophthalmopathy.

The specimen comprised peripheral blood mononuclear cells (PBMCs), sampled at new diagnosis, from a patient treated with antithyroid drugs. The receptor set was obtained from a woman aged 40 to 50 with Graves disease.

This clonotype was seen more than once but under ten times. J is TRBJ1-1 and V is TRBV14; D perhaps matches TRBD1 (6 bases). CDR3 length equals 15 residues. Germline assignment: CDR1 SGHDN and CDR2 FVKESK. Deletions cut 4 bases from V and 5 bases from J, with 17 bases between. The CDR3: CASSPRTAGGTEAFF. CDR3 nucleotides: TGTGCCAGCAGCCCCAGGACAGCCGGGGGGACTGAAGCTTTCTTT.

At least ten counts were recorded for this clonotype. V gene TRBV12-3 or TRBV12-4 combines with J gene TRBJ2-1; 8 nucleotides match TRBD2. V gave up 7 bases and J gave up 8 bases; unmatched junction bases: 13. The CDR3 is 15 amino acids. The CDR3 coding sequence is TGTGCCAGCAATTTTCTTTTAGCGGGACCAGATGAGCAGTTCTTC. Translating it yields CASNFLLAGPDEQFF.

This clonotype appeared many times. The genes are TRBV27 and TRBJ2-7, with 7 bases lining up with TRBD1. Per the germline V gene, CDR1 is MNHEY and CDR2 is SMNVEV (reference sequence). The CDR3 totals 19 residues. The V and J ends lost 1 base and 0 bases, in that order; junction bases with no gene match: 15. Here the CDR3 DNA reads TGTGCCAGCAGTTTATGGAGAGGGCAGGGGGTAAAGAGCTCCTACGAGCAGTACTTC. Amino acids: CASSLWRGQGVKSSYEQYF.

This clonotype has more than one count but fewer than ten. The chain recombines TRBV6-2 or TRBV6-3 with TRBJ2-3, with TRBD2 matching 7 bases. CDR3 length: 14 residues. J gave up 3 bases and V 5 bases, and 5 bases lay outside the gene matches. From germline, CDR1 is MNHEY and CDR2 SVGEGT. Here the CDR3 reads CASSVSGITDTQYF. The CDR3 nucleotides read TGTGCCAGCAGTGTGAGCGGGATAACAGATACGCAGTATTTT.

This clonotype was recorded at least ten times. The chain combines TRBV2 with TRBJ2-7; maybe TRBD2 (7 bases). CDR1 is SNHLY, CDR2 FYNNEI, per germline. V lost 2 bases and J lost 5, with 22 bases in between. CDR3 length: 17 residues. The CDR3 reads CASSEPAFRGARDEQYF. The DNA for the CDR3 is TGTGCCAGCAGTGAACCCGCTTTCCGGGGGGCGCGGGACGAGCAGTACTTC.

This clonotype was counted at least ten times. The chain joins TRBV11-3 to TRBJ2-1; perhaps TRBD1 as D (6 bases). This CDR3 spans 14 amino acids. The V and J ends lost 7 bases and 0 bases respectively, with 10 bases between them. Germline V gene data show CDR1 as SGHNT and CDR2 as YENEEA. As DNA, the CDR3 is TGTGCCAGCACCGGGACACGCTCCTACAATGAGCAGTTCTTC. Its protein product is CASTGTRSYNEQFF.

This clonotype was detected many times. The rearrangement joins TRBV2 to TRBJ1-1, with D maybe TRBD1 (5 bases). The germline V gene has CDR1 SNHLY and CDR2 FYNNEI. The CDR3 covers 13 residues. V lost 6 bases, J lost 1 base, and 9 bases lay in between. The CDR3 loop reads CASRGTTNTEAFF. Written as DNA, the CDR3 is TGTGCCAGCAGGGGGACGACGAACACTGAAGCTTTCTTT. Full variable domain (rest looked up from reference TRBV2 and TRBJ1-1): EPEVTQTPSHQVTQMGQEVILRCVPISNHLYFYWYRQILGQKVEFLVSFYNNEISEKSEIFDDQFSVERPDGSNFTLKIRSTKLEDSAMYFCASRGTTNTEAFFGQGTRLTVV.

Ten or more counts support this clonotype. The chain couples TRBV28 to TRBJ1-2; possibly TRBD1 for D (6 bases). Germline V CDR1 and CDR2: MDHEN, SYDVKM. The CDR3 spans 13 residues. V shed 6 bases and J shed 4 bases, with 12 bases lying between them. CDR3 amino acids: CASSLGGLYGYTF. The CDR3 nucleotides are TGTGCCAGCAGCCTAGGGGGACTCTATGGCTACACCTTC.

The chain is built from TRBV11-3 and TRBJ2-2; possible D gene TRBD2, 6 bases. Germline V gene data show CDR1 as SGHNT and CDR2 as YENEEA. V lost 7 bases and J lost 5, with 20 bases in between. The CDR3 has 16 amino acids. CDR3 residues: CASNPGGGLWTGELFF. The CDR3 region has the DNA TGTGCCAGCAACCCGGGTGGAGGGCTCTGGACCGGGGAGCTGTTTTTT.

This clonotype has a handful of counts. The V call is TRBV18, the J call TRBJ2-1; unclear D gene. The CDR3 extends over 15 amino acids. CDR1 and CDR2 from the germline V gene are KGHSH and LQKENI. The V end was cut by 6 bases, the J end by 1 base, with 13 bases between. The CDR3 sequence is CASSLALGSYNEQFF. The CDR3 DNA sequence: TGTGCCAGCTCCCTCGCTTTAGGTTCCTACAATGAGCAGTTCTTC.

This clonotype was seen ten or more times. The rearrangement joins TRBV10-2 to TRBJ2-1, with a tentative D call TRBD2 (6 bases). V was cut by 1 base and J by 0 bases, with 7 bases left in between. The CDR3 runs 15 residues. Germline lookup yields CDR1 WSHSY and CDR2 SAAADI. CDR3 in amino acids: CASSEWRGSYNEQFF. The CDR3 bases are TGCGCCAGCAGTGAGTGGAGGGGCTCCTACAATGAGCAGTTCTTC.

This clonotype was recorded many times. The CDR3 loop reads CASSPTGGDYNEQFF. The CDR3 DNA reads TGTGCCAGCAGCCCAACAGGGGGCGATTACAATGAGCAGTTCTTC. The chain combines TRBV2 with TRBJ2-1; 9 bases align to TRBD1. Germline CDR1 reads SNHLY; CDR2 reads FYNNEI. The CDR3 is 15 amino acids. The V and J ends lost 6 bases and 4 bases, in that order; junction bases with no gene match: 7.

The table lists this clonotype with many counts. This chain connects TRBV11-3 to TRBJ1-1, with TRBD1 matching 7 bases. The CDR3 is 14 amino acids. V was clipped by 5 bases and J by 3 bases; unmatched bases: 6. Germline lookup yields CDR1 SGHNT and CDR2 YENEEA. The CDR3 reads CASSVTGAYTEAFF. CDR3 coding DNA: TGTGCCAGCAGCGTCACAGGGGCGTACACTGAAGCTTTCTTT.

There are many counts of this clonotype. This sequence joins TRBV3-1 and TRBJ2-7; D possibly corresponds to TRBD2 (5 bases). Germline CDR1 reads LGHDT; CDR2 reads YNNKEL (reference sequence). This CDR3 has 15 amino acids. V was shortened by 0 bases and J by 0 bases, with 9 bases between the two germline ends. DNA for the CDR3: TGTGCCAGCAGCCAAGATCCGGGGAACTCCTACGAGCAGTACTTC. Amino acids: CASSQDPGNSYEQYF.